Shown below are 14 T cell receptor beta chains from a single sample sequenced in a study of blood T cell repertoires in COVID-19. The method was immunoSEQ multiplex PCR; TCRdb's version includes in-frame clones alone and lacks a portion of them. The repertoire holds around 250,000 clones, with around 89% as singletons. The specimen was PBMCs or T cells enriched from blood (not recorded which). The source of these receptors is a woman in her 30s who had recovered from COVID-19.

This clone has only one observation. J is TRBJ2-2 and V is TRBV5-1; no firm D call. This CDR3 region has 14 residues. V gave up 4 bases and J gave up 4 bases, with 11 bases separating them. Germline V lookup: CDR1 SGHRS, CDR2 YFSETQ. The CDR3 loop reads CASSRVQTTGELFF. DNA of the CDR3: TGCGCCAGCAGCCGGGTACAAACCACCGGGGAGCTGTTTTTT.

This chain links TRBV7-9 with TRBJ2-5; D possibly corresponds to TRBD2 (6 bases). The germline gives CDR1 SEHNR, CDR2 FQNEAQ (reference sequence). V shed 3 bases and J shed 2 bases, with 10 bases lying between them. The CDR3 is 14 amino acids. The DNA for the CDR3 is TGTGCCAGCAGCTTTAGACTAGATCAAGAGACCCAGTACTTC. This sequence encodes CASSFRLDQETQYF.

The chain carries TRBV28 and TRBJ1-2; the D gene is possibly TRBD1 (5 bases). The CDR3 loop spans 15 amino acids. CDR1 and CDR2 from the germline V gene are MDHEN and SYDVKM. The V end lost 6 bases, the J end lost 4 bases, and 18 bases lay between the germline ends. DNA for the CDR3: TGTGCCAGCAGCTCCTTTGGGGCGCAGGGCTATGGCTACACCTTC. This translates into CASSSFGAQGYGYTF.

The chain has TRBV6-5 and TRBJ2-2, with TRBD2 matching 7 bases. CDR3 length: 15 residues. Germline assignment: CDR1 MNHEY and CDR2 SVGAGI. Trimming took 7 bases from V and 0 from J; bases not matched to a gene: 5. Written as DNA, the CDR3 is TGTGCCAGCAAGGGGAGGGCCCCGAACACCGGGGAGCTGTTTTTT. Protein product: CASKGRAPNTGELFF.

V usage is TRBV11-2 and J usage is TRBJ2-6; D is uncertain. Trimming took off 6 bases at V and 0 bases at J, with 12 bases between the two ends. Looked up from germline, CDR1 is SGHAT and CDR2 is FQNNGV. The CDR3 spans 16 residues. This chain's CDR3 is CASRPFFSSGANVLTF. CDR3 DNA: TGTGCCAGCAGACCATTTTTTAGCTCTGGGGCCAACGTCCTGACTTTC.

The chain joins TRBV11-2 to TRBJ1-2; no definite D call. Trimming shortened V by 5 bases and J by 1 base, and 8 bases separated the two germline ends. The germline V gene encodes CDR1 SGHAT and CDR2 FQNNGV. CDR3 length: 13 amino acids. The CDR3 bases are TGTGCCAGCAGCGAACACGTTAACTATGGCTACACCTTC. Translating gives CASSEHVNYGYTF.

The chain uses TRBV29-1 and TRBJ1-4, with TRBD1 matching 8 bases. The CDR3 extends over 13 amino acids. J was trimmed by 7 bases and V by 5 bases; bases with no gene match: 6. CDR1 and CDR2 (germline): SQVTM, ANQGSEA. CDR3 nucleotide sequence: TGCAGCGTTCGGGACAGGTTAGGTGAAAAACTGTTTTTT. Protein: CSVRDRLGEKLFF.

This chain links TRBV19 with TRBJ2-7, with 9 bases matching TRBD2. With V trimmed by 5 bases and J by 0 bases, 5 bases remained unmatched. The germline CDR1 and CDR2 sequences are LNHDA and SQIVND (reference sequence). CDR3 length: 15 residues. The DNA for the CDR3 is TGTGCCAGTAGTTCTCGGCGGGAGGGCTCCTACGAGCAGTACTTC. It translates to CASSSRREGSYEQYF.

J is TRBJ1-1 and V is TRBV29-1, with D unresolved. V was cut by 4 bases and J by 3 bases, with 3 bases left in between. The CDR3 loop spans 10 amino acids. In germline, CDR1 is SQVTM, CDR2 ANQGSEA. The CDR3 is CSVGHTEAFF. DNA of the CDR3: TGCAGCGTTGGGCACACTGAAGCTTTCTTT. The full variable domain, rest sourced from reference TRBV29-1 and TRBJ1-1, is SAVISQKPSRDICQRGTSLTIQCQVDSQVTMMFWYRQQPGQSLTLIATANQGSEATYESGFVIDKFPISRPNLTFSTLTVSNMSPEDSSIYLCSVGHTEAFFGQGTRLTVV.

A single count supports this clone. The chain joins TRBV3-1 (or the pseudogene TRBV3-2) to TRBJ1-2, with 7 positions matching TRBD1. The CDR3 is made up of 13 amino acids. The germline CDR1 and CDR2 sequences are LGHDT and YNNKEL (reference sequence). The ends lost 4 bases at V and 6 bases at J; junction bases unmatched: 5. CDR3 sequence: CASSRDRVDGYTF. Written as DNA, the CDR3 is TGTGCCAGCAGCCGAGACAGGGTCGATGGCTACACCTTC.

A note on this clone: Within the sample, other DNA sequences also encode this same CDR3. The V gene is TRBV19, the J gene TRBJ1-1, with D unresolved. Germline-derived CDR1 and CDR2 are LNHDA and SQIVND (reference sequence). The CDR3 spans 14 residues. V lost 3 bases and J 1 base, leaving 9 bases between the germline ends. CDR3 DNA: TGTGCCAGTAGTATTGGGCAGCAGAACACTGAAGCTTTCTTT. Protein sequence: CASSIGQQNTEAFF. The variable domain in full, with the rest retrieved from reference TRBV19 and TRBJ1-1, is DGGITQSPKYLFRKEGQNVTLSCEQNLNHDAMYWYRQDPGQGLRLIYYSQIVNDFQKGDIAEGYSVSREKKESFPLTVTSAQKNPTAFYLCASSIGQQNTEAFFGQGTRLTVV.

V usage is TRBV30 and J usage is TRBJ2-1; 7 positions match TRBD1. CDR1 is GTSNPN and CDR2 is SVGIG in the germline V gene (reference sequence). The CDR3 has 16 amino acids. With V trimmed by 1 base and J by 2 bases, 8 bases remained unmatched. The chain's CDR3 is CAWSEGAPNAYNEQFF. In DNA, the CDR3 is TGTGCCTGGAGTGAGGGGGCGCCTAACGCCTACAATGAGCAGTTCTTC.

The chain uses TRBV4-2 and TRBJ1-1; no reliable D call. CDR3 size: 11 residues. Germline values: CDR1 LGHNA, CDR2 YNFKEQ. V shed 8 bases and J shed 7 bases, with 11 bases lying between them. CDR3 nucleotides: TGTGCCAGCCACGATGAGATTGAAGCTTTCTTT. Translation: CASHDEIEAFF.

Regarding this clone: One end of the junction does not line up with germline, which may come from a read error. The V gene is TRBV7-7, the J gene TRBJ2-1; TRBD2 matches at 10 bases. The CDR3 runs to 16 residues. CDR1 is SSHAT and CDR2 is FNYEAQ in the germline V gene (reference sequence). CDR3 coding DNA: TGTGCTAGCAGCCTGAATCTAGCGGGAGCGGACAATGAGCAGTTCTTC. Translation gives CASSLNLAGADNEQFF.